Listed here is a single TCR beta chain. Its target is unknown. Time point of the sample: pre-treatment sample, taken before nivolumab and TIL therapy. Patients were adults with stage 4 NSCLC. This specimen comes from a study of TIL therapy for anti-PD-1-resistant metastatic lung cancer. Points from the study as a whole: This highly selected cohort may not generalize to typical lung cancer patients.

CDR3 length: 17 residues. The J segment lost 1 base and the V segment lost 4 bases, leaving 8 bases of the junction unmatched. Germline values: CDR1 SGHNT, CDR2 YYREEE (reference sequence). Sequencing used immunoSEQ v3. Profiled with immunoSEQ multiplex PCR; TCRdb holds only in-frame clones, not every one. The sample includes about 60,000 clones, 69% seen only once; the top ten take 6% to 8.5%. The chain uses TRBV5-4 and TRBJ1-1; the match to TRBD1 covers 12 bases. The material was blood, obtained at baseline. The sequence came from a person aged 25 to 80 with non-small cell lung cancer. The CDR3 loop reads CASSRGGTGGANTEAFF. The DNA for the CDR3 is TGTGCCAGCAGCCGAGGCGGGACAGGGGGCGCGAACACTGAAGCTTTCTTT.